These 15 T cell receptor beta chains share one sample of origin, sequenced in a study of control samples from healthy donors and cancer patients. The data were produced by immunoSEQ multiplex PCR, yet TCRdb's version contains in-frame clones alone and is incomplete. There are 100,000 or so clones in the sample; about 89% occur only once, and approximately 8.4% lies in the top ten. The sample comprised blood. These receptors all stem from a man between 25 and 39 years old in good health.

The V gene is TRBV19, the J gene TRBJ2-1; D might be TRBD1 or TRBD2, each matching 6 bases. Germline V gives CDR1 LNHDA, CDR2 SQIVND (reference sequence). CDR3 length: 14 amino acids. Trimming removed 3 bases from V and 6 bases from J, with 12 bases in between. The CDR3 nucleotides are TGTGCCAGTAGTATTTCCGGGGGCGGCAATGAGCAGTTCTTC. This gives the protein CASSISGGGNEQFF.

The genes are TRBV24-1 and TRBJ2-7; TRBD2 agrees at 12 bases. This CDR3 region has 13 residues. The germline V gene has CDR1 KGHDR and CDR2 SFDVKD. J was trimmed by 5 bases and V by 6 bases; bases with no gene match: 1. The CDR3: CATSLAGGHEQYF. The CDR3 DNA is TGTGCCACCAGTCTAGCGGGAGGGCACGAGCAGTACTTC.

The chain joins TRBV4-3 to TRBJ1-5; TRBD1 agrees at 7 bases. The CDR3 has 16 residues. V dropped 3 bases and J dropped 2; count of bases not matched to a gene: 7. The germline gives CDR1 LGHNA, CDR2 YSLEER. CDR3 sequence (DNA): TGCGCCAGCAGCCATCATCACAGGGGTGGCAATCAGCCCCAGCATTTT. Translating gives CASSHHHRGGNQPQHF.

This clone occurred once. This chain links TRBV27 with TRBJ2-3; 10 bases align to TRBD1. The germline gives CDR1 MNHEY, CDR2 SMNVEV (reference sequence). This CDR3 comprises 18 residues. V shed 1 base and J 2 bases; nucleotides not matched to a gene: 9. CDR3 sequence (DNA): TGTGCCAGCAGTTTATTCCCCCTAGACAGGGGGCCCACAGATACGCAGTATTTT. Its protein product is CASSLFPLDRGPTDTQYF.

This chain's CDR3 is CASNRGRQPQHF. CDR3 sequence (DNA): TGTGCCAGCAACAGGGGACGCCAGCCCCAGCATTTT. The gene calls are TRBV28 and TRBJ1-5, with 7 nucleotides matching TRBD1. V shed 7 bases, J shed 7 bases, and the junction held 4 bases outside the gene matches. The CDR3 runs to 12 residues. Looked up from germline, CDR1 is MDHEN and CDR2 is SYDVKM.

This clone occurred once. The V gene is TRBV6-4, the J gene TRBJ1-5; unclear D gene. The CDR3 contains 14 residues. Germline V CDR1 and CDR2: MRHNA, SNTAGT. V shed 2 bases and J shed 7 bases, with 12 bases lying between them. The CDR3 sequence is CASSDREGGQPQHF. The CDR3 nucleotides read TGTGCCAGCAGTGACAGGGAGGGCGGACAGCCCCAGCATTTT.

CDR3 nucleotide sequence: TGTGCCAGCAGCCAAGCTGGTCGGGGAGAGACCCAGTACTTC. This gives the protein CASSQAGRGETQYF. The chain is built from TRBV14 and TRBJ2-5; D might be TRBD2 (5 bases). This CDR3 region has 14 residues. Trimming pared 1 base from V and 4 bases from J, leaving 10 bases between. The germline V gene encodes CDR1 SGHDN and CDR2 FVKESK.

CDR3 in amino acids: CAWSLFDSPLHF. In DNA, the CDR3 is TGTGCCTGGAGTTTATTTGATTCACCCCTCCACTTT. The chain employs TRBV30 and TRBJ1-6, with D unresolved. With 2 bases removed from V and 8 bases from J, the gap between germline ends came to 7 bases. CDR1 is GTSNPN, CDR2 SVGIG, per germline (reference sequence). The CDR3 is 12 amino acids. The full variable domain, with the rest looked up from reference TRBV30 and TRBJ1-6, is SQTIHQWPATLVQPVGSPLSLECTVEGTSNPNLYWYRQAAGRGLQLLFYSVGIGQISSEVPQNLSASRPQDRQFILSSKKLLLSDSGFYLCAWSLFDSPLHFGNGTRLTVT.

This clone was observed once. J is TRBJ1-3 and V is TRBV18; possible D gene TRBD1, 6 bases. The CDR3 runs to 17 residues. The ends were cut back, 6 bases at V and 0 bases at J, with 18 bases in the middle. The germline V gene has CDR1 KGHSH and CDR2 LQKENI. The CDR3 loop reads CASSGPLTGSSGNTIYF. The CDR3 bases are TGTGCCAGCTCCGGCCCCCTTACAGGGAGCTCTGGAAACACCATATATTTT.

This clone was found once. The rearrangement uses TRBV18 and TRBJ1-5; TRBD1 might be the D (5 bases). Germline V lookup: CDR1 KGHSH, CDR2 LQKENI. There are 14 residues in the CDR3. The V end lost 3 bases, the J end lost 7 bases, and 13 bases lay between the germline ends. This chain's CDR3 is CASSPSLGGQPQHF. The CDR3 coding sequence is TGTGCCAGCTCACCGAGTCTGGGGGGACAGCCCCAGCATTTT.

This clone was detected only a few times. The chain carries TRBV7-8 and TRBJ1-2; D is perhaps TRBD1 (5 bases). Per the germline V gene, CDR1 is SGHVS and CDR2 is FQNEAQ. V dropped 0 bases and J dropped 2 bases, with 7 bases sitting between them. The CDR3 totals 14 residues. The CDR3 bases are TGTGCCAGCAGCTTAGCTGAGGGGAACTATGGCTACACCTTC. It is translated as CASSLAEGNYGYTF.

The chain links TRBV30 to TRBJ2-5; 10 positions agree with TRBD1. V gave up 6 bases and J gave up 2 bases; unmatched junction bases: 12. The CDR3 loop spans 16 amino acids. From germline, CDR1 is GTSNPN and CDR2 SVGIG (reference sequence). DNA of the CDR3: TGTGCCTGTTCCGGGACAGGGGTCCCCCATCAAGAGACCCAGTACTTC. Amino acid sequence: CACSGTGVPHQETQYF.

V gene TRBV14 combines with J gene TRBJ1-1, with 7 bases identical to TRBD1. The CDR3 spans 16 residues. The germline CDR1 and CDR2 sequences are SGHDN and FVKESK. The V gene end was trimmed by 4 bases and the J gene end by 5 bases; junction bases not matched to a gene: 13. The CDR3 DNA is TGTGCCAGCAGCCCAAGGAGTAGACAGGGAGGAACTGAAGCTTTCTTT. Translation: CASSPRSRQGGTEAFF. Combining the CDR3 with reference TRBV14 and TRBJ1-1 gives the whole variable domain EAGVTQFPSHSVIEKGQTVTLRCDPISGHDNLYWYRRVMGKEIKFLLHFVKESKQDESGMPNNRFLAERTGGTYSTLKVQPAELEDSGVYFCASSPRSRQGGTEAFFGQGTRLTVV.

The V and J genes are TRBV7-9 and TRBJ2-7, with D unresolved. Germline CDR1 reads SEHNR; CDR2 reads FQNEAQ (reference sequence). With 1 base removed from V and 2 bases from J, the gap between germline ends came to 9 bases. This CDR3 contains 14 residues. The CDR3 coding sequence is TGTGCCAGCAGCTTAGGGGCGGCGGCCTACGAGCAGTACTTC. It encodes CASSLGAAAYEQYF.

This clone has just one count. The genes are TRBV24-1 and TRBJ2-6, with D possibly being TRBD1 (6 bases). This CDR3 spans 16 amino acids. Trimming cost V 5 bases and J 0 bases, with 10 bases left between them. Germline V gene lookup returns CDR1 KGHDR and CDR2 SFDVKD. The CDR3 DNA sequence: TGTGCCACCAGTGGCCAGGGGTCCTCTGGGGCCAACGTCCTGACTTTC. It codes for CATSGQGSSGANVLTF.